The clone carrying this TCR beta chain has only one observation. TCRdb keeps only in-frame clones here, not all; method: immunoSEQ multiplex PCR. The sample yields some 510,000 clones, roughly 88% seen once. Residents of around 24 US areas, aged about 18 to 89 years, made up the participants. Participants reported their clinical history, and cohort assignment relied on those reports. Resolution of symptoms, clearance, or two negative PCRs was present in recovered Cohort 3 donors. The sample belongs to a study of blood T cell repertoires in COVID-19. Study-level information: COVID-19 samples from acute and convalescent phases originated in the United States, Italy and Spain.

Sequencing was carried out using PBMCs or T cells enriched from blood (not recorded which). This receptor was obtained from a woman aged 40 to 50 who had recovered from COVID-19.

The CDR3 DNA reads as TGTGCCAGCAGCGTAGGCAGGGGAACCTACAATGAGCAGTTCTTC. Amino acids: CASSVGRGTYNEQFF. This chain uses TRBV9 with TRBJ2-1; the D gene is possibly TRBD1 (6 bases). This CDR3 is built from 15 residues. The germline gives CDR1 SGDLS, CDR2 YYNGEE. The ends were cut back, 0 bases at V and 2 bases at J, with 9 bases in the middle.